This TCR beta chain was found in a study of shared clonotypes between healthy human individuals. The CDR3 loop spans 16 amino acids. CDR1 and CDR2 (germline): SEHNR, FQNEAQ (reference sequence). Trimming cost V 0 bases and J 3 bases, with 15 bases left between them. TCRdb's table, derived via immunoSEQ multiplex PCR, lists solely in-frame clones and lacks some. The sample includes over a million clones, approximately 98.5% of them seen just once. V is TRBV7-9 and J is TRBJ2-7; D not certain. This clonotype was obtained from a man aged 25 to 40 in good health. The sample was naive CD4+ T cells sorted from blood. Indicated subset: CD45RA+ positively selected. Written as DNA, the CDR3 is TGTGCCAGCAGCTTAGCTCGTCTCGCCTCAAACTACGAGCAGTACTTC. Protein product: CASSLARLASNYEQYF.